This T cell receptor (beta chain) derives from a study of cytomegalovirus exposure and HLA in healthy donors. Study results and limitations: In vitro, a few CMV-associated chains proved specific for CMV antigens.

This CDR3 has 13 amino acids. V was trimmed by 6 bases and J by 1 base, leaving 7 bases between them. Germline V lookup: CDR1 MNHEY, CDR2 SVGAGI. As to this clone: Antigen: not known.

Primers included in the PCR were 60 Vbeta and 13 Jbeta primers. Data came from immunoSEQ multiplex PCR; TCRdb stores just in-frame clones and leaves some out. In the table there are 210,000 or so clones, approximately 80% of which are singletons. The source material was PBMCs. The TCR was taken from a girl under 18 in good health and CMV-seronegative. The chain joins TRBV6-5 to TRBJ1-5; D is uncertain. The CDR3 bases are TGTGCCAGCAGACCGACAAGCAATCAGCCCCAGCATTTT. It translates to CASRPTSNQPQHF.